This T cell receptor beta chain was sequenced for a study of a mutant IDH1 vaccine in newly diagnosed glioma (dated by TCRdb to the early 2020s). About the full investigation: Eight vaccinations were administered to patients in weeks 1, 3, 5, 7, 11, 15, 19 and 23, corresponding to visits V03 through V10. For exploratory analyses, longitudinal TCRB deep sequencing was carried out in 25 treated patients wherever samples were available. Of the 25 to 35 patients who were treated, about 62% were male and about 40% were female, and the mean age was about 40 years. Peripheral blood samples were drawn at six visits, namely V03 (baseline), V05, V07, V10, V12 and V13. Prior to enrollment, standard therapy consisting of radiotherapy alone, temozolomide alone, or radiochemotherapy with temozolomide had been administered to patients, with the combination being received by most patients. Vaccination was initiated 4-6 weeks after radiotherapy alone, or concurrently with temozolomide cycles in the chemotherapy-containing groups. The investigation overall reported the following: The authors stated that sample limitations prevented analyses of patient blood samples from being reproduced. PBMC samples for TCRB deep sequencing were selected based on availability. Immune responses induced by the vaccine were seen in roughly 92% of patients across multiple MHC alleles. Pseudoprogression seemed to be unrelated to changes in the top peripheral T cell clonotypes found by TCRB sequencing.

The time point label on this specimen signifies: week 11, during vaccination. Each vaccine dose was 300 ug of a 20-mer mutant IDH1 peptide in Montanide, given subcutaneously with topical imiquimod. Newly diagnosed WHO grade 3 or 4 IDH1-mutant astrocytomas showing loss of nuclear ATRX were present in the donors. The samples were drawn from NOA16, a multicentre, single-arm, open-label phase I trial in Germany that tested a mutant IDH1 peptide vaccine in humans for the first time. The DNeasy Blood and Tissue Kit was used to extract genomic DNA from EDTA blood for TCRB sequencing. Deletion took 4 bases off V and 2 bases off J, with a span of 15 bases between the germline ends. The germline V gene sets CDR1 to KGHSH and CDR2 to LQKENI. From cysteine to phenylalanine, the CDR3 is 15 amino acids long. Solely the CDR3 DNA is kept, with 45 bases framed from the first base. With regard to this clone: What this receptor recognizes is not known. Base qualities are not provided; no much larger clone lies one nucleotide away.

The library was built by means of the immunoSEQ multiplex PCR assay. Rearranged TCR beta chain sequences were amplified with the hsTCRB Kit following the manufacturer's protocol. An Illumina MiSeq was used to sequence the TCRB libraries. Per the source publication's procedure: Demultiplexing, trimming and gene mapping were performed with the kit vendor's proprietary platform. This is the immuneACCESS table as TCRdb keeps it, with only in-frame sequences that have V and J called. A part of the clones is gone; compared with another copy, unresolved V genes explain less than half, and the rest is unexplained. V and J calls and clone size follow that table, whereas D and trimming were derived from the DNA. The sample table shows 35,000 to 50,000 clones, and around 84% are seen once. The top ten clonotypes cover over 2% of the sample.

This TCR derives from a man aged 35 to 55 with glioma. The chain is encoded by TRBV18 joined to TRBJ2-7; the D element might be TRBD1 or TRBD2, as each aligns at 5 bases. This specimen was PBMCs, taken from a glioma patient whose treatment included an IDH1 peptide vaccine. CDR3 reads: CASSRGSDKTYEQYF. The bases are TGTGCCAGCTCACGGGGGAGCGACAAAACCTACGAGCAGTACTTC.